This TCR beta chain was retrieved from a study of blood T cell repertoires in COVID-19. The overall study: COVID-19 samples from acute and convalescent phases originated in the United States, Italy and Spain. PBMCs, B-cell-depleted T cells, or T cells were the source of the cDNA or gDNA that made up the material.

V was pared by 5 bases and J by 10 bases, with 9 bases of the junction left unmatched. CDR3 size: 15 residues. Germline CDR1 LNHDA, CDR2 SQIVND (reference sequence). Source study methods: Reference gene primer amplification gave nucleated cell count estimates. This table comes from immunoSEQ multiplex PCR, and its TCRdb copy is limited to in-frame clones, with some not included. V, J and clone size reflect that table, while D and trimming were determined from the DNA. The sample includes more than 150,000 clones, approximately 87% seen only once; the top ten take roughly 4%. The V and J genes are TRBV19 and TRBJ2-1, with 12 nucleotides matching TRBD2. The clonotype comes from a woman between 65 and 79 years old with acute or convalescent COVID-19. The source material was peripheral blood. As DNA, the CDR3 is TGTGCCAGTAGTGCCTTACTAGCGGGAGGTTTGGAGCAGTTCTTC. This encodes CASSALLAGGLEQFF.